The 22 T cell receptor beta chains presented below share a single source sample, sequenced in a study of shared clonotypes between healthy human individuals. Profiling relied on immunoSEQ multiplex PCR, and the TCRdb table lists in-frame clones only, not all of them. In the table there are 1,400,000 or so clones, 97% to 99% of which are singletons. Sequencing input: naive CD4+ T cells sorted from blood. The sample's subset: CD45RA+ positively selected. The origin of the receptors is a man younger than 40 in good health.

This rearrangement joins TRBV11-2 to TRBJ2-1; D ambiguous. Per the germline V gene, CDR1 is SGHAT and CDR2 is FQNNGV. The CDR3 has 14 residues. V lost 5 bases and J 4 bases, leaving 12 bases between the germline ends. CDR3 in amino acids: CASSPGPVYNEQFF. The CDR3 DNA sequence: TGTGCCAGCAGCCCGGGTCCGGTATACAATGAGCAGTTCTTC.

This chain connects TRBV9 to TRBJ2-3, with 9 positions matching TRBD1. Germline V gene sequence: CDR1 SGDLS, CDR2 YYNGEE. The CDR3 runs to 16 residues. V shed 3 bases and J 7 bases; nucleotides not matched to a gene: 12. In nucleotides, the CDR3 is TGTGCCAGCAGCGCCACAGGGACAGGGAGATGGAATACGCAGTATTTT. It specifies CASSATGTGRWNTQYF.

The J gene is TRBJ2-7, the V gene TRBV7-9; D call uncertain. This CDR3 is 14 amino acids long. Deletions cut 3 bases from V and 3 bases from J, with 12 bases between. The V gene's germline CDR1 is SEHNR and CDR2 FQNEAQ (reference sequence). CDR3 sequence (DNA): TGTGCCAGCAGCTTTCTACGAGATCGCTACGAGCAGTACTTC. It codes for CASSFLRDRYEQYF.

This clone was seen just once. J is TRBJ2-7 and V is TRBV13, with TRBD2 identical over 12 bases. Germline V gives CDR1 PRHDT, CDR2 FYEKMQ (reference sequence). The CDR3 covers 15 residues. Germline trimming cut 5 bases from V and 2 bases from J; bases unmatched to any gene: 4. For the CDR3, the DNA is TGTGCCAGCAGCCCGGGACTAGCGGGCGCCTACGAGCAGTACTTC. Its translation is CASSPGLAGAYEQYF.

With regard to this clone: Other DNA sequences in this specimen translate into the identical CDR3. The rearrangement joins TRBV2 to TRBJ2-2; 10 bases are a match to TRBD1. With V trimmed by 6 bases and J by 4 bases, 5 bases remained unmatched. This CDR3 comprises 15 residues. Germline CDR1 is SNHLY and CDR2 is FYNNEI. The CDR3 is CASSDRDRGTGELFF. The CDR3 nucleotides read TGTGCCAGCAGCGACCGGGACAGGGGCACCGGGGAGCTGTTTTTT.

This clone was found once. CDR3 nucleotides: TGTGCCAGCAGTCCCCAGGGGGCAGAAGAGACCCAGTACTTC. It yields the protein CASSPQGAEETQYF. The chain recombines TRBV28 with TRBJ2-5; 8 positions agree with TRBD1. CDR1 is MDHEN, CDR2 SYDVKM, per germline. The V segment lost 5 bases and the J segment 3 bases; nucleotides outside the gene matches: 5. This CDR3 spans 14 amino acids.

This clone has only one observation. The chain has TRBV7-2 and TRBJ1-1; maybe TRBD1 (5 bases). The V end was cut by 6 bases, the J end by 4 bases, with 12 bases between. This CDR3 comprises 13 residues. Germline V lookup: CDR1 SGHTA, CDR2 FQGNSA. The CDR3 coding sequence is TGTGCCAGCAGTTGGGGGATTGGCACTGAAGCTTTCTTT. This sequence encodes CASSWGIGTEAFF.

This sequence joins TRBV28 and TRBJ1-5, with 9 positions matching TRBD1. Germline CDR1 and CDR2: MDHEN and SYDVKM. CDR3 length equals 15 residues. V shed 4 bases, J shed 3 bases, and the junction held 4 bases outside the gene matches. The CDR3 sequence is CASSWGTGINQPQHF. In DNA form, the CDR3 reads TGTGCCAGCAGTTGGGGGACAGGGATCAATCAGCCCCAGCATTTT.

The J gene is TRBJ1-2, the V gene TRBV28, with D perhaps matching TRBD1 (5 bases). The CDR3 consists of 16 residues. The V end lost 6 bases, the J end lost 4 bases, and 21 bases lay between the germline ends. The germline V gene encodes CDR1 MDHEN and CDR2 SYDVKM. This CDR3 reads CASSYRDSLRGYGYTF. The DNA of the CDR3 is TGTGCCAGCAGCTACCGGGACTCCCTCCGGGGCTATGGCTACACCTTC.

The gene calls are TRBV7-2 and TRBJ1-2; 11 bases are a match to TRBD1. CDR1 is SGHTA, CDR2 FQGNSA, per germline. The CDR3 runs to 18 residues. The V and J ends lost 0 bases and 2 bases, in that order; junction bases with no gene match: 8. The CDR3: CASSLALGQGDRNYGYTF. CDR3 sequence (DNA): TGTGCCAGCAGCTTAGCGTTGGGACAGGGGGATAGGAACTATGGCTACACCTTC.

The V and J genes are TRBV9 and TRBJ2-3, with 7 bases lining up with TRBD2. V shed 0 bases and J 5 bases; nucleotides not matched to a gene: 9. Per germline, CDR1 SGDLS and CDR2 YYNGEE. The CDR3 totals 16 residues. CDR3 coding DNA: TGTGCCAGCAGCGTAGCTCTGGGCGGGAGCGGAGATACGCAGTATTTT. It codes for CASSVALGGSGDTQYF.

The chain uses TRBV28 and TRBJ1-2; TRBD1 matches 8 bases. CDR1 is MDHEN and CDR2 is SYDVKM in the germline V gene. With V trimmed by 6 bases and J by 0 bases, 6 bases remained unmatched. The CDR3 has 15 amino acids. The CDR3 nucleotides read TGTGCCAGCAGACCATTGGGACAGGCTAACTATGGCTACACCTTC. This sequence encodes CASRPLGQANYGYTF.

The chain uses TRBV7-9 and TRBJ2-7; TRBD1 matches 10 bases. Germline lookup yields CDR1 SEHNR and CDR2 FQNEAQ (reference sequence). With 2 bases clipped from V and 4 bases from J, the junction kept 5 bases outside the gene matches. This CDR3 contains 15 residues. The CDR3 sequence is CASSLNGQGGYEQYF. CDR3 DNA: TGTGCCAGCAGCTTAAACGGACAGGGGGGTTACGAGCAGTACTTC.

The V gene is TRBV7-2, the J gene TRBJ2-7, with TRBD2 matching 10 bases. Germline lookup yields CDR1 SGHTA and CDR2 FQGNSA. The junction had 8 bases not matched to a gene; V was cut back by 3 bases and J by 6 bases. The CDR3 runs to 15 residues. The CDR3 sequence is CASSFVTSGIGEQYF. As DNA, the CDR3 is TGTGCCAGCAGCTTCGTTACTAGCGGGATAGGCGAGCAGTACTTC.

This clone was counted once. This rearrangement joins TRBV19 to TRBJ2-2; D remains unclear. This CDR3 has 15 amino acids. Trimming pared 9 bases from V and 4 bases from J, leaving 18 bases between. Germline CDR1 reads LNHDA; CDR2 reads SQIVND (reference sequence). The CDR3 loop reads CASTAPLGSTGELFF. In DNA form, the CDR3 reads TGTGCCAGCACCGCCCCGTTGGGTAGCACCGGGGAGCTGTTTTTT.

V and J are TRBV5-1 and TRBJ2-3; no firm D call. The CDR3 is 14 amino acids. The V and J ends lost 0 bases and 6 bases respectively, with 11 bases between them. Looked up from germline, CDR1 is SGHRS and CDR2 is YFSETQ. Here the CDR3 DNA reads TGCGCCAGCAGCTTGGAGTTAGTCCGGGATACGCAGTATTTT. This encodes CASSLELVRDTQYF.

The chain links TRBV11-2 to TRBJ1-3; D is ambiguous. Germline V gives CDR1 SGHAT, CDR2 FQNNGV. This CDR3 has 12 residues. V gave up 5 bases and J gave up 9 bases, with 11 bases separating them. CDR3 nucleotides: TGTGCCAGCAGCCTCCCCTCCAGCACCATATATTTT. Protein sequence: CASSLPSSTIYF.

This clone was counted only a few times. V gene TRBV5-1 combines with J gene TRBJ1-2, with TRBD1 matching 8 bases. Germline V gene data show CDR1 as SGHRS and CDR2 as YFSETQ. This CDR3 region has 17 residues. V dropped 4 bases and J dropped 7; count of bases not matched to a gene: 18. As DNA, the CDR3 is TGCGCCAGCAGCCTCGTCCCGGGACAGGATTTGGGGCCTGGCTACACCTTC. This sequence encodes CASSLVPGQDLGPGYTF.

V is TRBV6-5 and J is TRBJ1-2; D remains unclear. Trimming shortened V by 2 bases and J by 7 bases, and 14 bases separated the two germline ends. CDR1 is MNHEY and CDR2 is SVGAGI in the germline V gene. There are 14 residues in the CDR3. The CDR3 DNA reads TGTGCCAGCAGTTACACGCCCGGGGTGGGTGGCTACACCTTC. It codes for CASSYTPGVGGYTF.

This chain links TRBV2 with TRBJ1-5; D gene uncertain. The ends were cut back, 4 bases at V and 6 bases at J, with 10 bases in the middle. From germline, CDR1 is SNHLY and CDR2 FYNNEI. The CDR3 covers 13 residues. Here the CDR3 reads CASSAGRAQPQHF. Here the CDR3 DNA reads TGTGCCAGCAGTGCGGGCAGAGCTCAGCCCCAGCATTTT.

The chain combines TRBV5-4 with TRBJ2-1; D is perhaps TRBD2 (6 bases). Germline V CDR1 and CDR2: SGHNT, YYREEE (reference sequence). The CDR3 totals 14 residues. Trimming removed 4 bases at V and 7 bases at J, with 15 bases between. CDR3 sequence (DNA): TGTGCCAGCAGCGCTCCGGGAGCGTCAAATGAGCAGTTCTTC. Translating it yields CASSAPGASNEQFF.

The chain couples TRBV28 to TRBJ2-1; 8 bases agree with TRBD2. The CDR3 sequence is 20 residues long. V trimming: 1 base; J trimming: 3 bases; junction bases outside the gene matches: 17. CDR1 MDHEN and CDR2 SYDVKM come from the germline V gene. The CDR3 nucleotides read TGTGCCAGCAGTTTATTTGCAGGGAATCGATTTAGCGGGATCTACAATGAGCAGTTCTTC. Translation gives CASSLFAGNRFSGIYNEQFF.